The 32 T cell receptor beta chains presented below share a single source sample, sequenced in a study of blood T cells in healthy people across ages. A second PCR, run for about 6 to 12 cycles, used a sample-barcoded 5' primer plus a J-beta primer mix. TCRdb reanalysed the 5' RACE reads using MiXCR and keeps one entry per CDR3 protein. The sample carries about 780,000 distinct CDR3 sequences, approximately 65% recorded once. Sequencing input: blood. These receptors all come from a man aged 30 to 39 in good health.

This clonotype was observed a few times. The CDR3 DNA reads TGCGCCAGCAGCTCCGACCCCCTAGAGTACCAAGAGACCCAGTACTTC. This sequence encodes CASSSDPLEYQETQYF. The J gene is TRBJ2-5, the V gene TRBV5-1; D unclear. CDR1 and CDR2 from the germline V gene are SGHRS and YFSETQ. The V and J ends lost 3 bases and 0 bases respectively, with 15 bases between them. The CDR3 loop spans 16 amino acids.

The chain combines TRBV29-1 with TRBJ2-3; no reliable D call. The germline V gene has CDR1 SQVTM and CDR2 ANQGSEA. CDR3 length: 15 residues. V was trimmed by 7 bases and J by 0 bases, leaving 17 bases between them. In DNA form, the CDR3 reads TGCAGCGCCGCACGGGTGGCGGAAAGCACAGATACGCAGTATTTT. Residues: CSAARVAESTDTQYF.

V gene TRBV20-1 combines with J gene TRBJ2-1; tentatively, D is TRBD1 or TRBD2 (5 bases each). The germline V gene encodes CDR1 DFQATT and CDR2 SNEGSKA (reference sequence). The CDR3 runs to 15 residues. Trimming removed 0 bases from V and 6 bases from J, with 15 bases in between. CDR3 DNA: TGCAGTGCTAGAGATGTTTGGGGACCTCTCAATGAGCAGTTCTTC. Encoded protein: CSARDVWGPLNEQFF.

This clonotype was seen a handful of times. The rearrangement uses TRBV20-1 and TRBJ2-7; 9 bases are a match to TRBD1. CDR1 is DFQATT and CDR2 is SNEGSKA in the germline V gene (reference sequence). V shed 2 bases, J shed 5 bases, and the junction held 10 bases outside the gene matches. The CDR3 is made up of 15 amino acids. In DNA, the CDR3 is TGCAGTGCTAGAAGTTCCGGGACAGGGCACCACGAGCAGTACTTC. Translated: CSARSSGTGHHEQYF.

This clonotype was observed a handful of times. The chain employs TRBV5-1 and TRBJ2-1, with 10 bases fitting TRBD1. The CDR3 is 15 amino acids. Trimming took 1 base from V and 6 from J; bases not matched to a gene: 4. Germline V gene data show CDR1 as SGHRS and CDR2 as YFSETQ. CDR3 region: CASSLRDRGGNEQFF. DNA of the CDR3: TGCGCCAGCAGCTTGAGGGACAGGGGTGGCAATGAGCAGTTCTTC.

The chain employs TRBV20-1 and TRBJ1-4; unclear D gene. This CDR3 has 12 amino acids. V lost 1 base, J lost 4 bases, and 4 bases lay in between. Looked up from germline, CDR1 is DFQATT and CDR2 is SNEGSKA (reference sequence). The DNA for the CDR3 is TGCAGTGCTAGAGCCGATAATGAAAAACTGTTTTTT. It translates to CSARADNEKLFF.

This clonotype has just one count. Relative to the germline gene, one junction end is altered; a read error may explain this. The CDR3 DNA follows: TGTGCCAGCAGTGCAACAGGGAATTCACCCCCCCACTTT. Encoded protein: CASSATGNSPPHF. This chain joins TRBV12-3 or TRBV12-4 and TRBJ1-6, with a possible D match to TRBD1 (6 bases). The length of the CDR3 is 13 residues.

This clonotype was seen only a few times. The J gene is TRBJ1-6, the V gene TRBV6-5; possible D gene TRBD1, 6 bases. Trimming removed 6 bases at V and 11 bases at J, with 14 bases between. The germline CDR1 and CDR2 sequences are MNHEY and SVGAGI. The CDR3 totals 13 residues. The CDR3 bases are TGTGCCAGCAGCACAGGGTTGGCGGCACCCCTCCACTTT. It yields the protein CASSTGLAAPLHF.

The CDR3 nucleotides are TGTGCCAGCAGCGCCGAGGGGAGGGTCAATGAAGCTTTCTTT. Its protein is CASSAEGRVNEAFF. The chain couples TRBV5-5 to TRBJ1-1, with D possibly matching TRBD1 (5 bases). The germline CDR1 and CDR2 sequences are SGHKS and YYEKEE (reference sequence). The CDR3 extends over 14 amino acids. Deletions cut 4 bases from V and 7 bases from J, with 17 bases between. Based on the CDR3 plus reference TRBV5-5 and TRBJ1-1, the full variable domain is DAGVTQSPTHLIKTRGQQVTLRCSPISGHKSVSWYQQVLGQGPQFIFQYYEKEERGRGNFPDRFSARQFPNYSSELNVNALLLGDSALYLCASSAEGRVNEAFFGQGTRLTVV.

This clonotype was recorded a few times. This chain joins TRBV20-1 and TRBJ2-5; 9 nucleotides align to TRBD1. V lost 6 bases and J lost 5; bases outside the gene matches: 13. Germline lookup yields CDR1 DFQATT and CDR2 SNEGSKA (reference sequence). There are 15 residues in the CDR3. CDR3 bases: TGCAGTGCCAGGGGGGGACAGGGATATAGGGAGACCCAGTACTTC. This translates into CSARGGQGYRETQYF.

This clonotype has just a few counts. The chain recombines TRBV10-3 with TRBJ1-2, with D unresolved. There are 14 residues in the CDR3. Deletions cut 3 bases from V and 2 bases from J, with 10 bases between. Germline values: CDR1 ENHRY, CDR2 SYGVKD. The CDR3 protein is CAISESEFNYGYTF. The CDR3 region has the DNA TGTGCCATCAGTGAATCCGAATTCAACTATGGCTACACCTTC.

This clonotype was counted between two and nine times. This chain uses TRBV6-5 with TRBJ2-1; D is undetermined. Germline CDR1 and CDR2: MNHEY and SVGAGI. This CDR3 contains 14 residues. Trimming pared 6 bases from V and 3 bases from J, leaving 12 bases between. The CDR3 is CASSQTGFYNEQFF. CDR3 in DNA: TGTGCCAGCAGCCAAACGGGTTTCTACAATGAGCAGTTCTTC.

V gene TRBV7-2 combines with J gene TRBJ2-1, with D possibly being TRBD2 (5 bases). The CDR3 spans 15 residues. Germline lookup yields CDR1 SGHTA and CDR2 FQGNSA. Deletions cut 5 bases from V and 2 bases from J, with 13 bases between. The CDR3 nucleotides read TGTGCCAGCAGCCCAACGGGGAGTACCTACAATGAGCAGTTCTTC. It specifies CASSPTGSTYNEQFF.

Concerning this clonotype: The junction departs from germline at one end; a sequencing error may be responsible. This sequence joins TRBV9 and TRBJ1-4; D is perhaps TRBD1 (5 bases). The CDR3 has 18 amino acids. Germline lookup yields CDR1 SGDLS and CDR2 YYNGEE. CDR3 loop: CAGSVGPFGGALNEKLFF. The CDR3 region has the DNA TGTGCCGGCAGCGTAGGCCCCTTTGGGGGAGCCCTTAATGAAAAACTGTTTTTT.

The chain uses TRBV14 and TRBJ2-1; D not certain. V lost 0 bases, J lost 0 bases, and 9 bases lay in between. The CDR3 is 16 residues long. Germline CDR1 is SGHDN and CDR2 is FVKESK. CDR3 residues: CASSQDELPSYNEQFF. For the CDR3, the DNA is TGTGCCAGCAGCCAAGATGAATTACCCTCCTACAATGAGCAGTTCTTC.

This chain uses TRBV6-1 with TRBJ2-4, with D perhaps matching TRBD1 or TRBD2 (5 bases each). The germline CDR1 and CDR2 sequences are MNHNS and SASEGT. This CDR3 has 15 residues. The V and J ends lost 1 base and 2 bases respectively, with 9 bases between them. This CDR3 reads CASSEGGITKNIQYF. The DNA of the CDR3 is TGTGCCAGCAGTGAAGGGGGGATTACCAAAAACATTCAGTACTTC.

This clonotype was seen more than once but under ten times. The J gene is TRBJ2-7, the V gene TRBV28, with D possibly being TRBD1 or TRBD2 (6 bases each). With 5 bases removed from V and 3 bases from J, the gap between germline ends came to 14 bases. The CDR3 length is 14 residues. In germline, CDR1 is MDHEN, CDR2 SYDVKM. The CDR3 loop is CASSPGGRGYEQYF. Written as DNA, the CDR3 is TGTGCCAGCAGTCCCGGGGGCAGGGGCTACGAGCAGTACTTC.

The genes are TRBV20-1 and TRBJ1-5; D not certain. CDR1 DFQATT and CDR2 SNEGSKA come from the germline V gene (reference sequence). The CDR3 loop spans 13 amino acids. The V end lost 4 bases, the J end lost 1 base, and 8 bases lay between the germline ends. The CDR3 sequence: CSAKQPSNQPQHF. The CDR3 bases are TGCAGTGCTAAACAGCCGAGCAATCAGCCCCAGCATTTT.

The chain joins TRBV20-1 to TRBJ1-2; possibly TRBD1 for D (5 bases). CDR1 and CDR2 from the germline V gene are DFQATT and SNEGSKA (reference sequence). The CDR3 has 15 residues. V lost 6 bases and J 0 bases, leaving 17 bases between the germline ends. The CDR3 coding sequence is TGCAGTGCCGGGGGTAAGGGGACCGCTAACTATGGCTACACCTTC. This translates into CSAGGKGTANYGYTF.

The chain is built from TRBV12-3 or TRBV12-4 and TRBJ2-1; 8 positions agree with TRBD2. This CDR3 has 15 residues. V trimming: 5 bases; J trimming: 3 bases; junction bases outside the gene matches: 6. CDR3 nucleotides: TGTGCCAGCAGTCCGTACAGCGGGAGCTACAATGAGCAGTTCTTC. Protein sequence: CASSPYSGSYNEQFF.

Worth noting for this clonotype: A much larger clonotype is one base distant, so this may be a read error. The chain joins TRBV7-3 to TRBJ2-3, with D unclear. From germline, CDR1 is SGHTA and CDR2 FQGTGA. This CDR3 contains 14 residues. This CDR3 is CACSQMGAGDTQYF. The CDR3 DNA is TGTGCCTGCAGCCAGATGGGCGCCGGAGATACGCAGTATTTT.

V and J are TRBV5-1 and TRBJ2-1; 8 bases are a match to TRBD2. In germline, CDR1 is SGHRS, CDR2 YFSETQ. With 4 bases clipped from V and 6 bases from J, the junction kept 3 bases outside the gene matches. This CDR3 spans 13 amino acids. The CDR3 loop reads CASSAGGLNEQFF. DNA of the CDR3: TGCGCCAGCAGCGCGGGGGGACTCAATGAGCAGTTCTTC.

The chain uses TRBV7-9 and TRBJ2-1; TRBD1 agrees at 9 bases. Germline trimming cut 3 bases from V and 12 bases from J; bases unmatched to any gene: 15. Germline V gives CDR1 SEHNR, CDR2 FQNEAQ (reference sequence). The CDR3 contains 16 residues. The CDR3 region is CASSFFLRTGVLGQFF. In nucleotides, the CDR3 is TGTGCCAGCAGCTTCTTTTTAAGGACAGGGGTGCTAGGGCAGTTCTTC.

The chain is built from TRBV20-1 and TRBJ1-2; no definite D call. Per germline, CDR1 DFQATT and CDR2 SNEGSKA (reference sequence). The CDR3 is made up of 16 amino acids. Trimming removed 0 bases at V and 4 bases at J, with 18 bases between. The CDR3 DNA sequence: TGCAGTGCTAGAGATTGGGGAGCAGGTTCTTTCTATGGCTACACCTTC. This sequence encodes CSARDWGAGSFYGYTF.

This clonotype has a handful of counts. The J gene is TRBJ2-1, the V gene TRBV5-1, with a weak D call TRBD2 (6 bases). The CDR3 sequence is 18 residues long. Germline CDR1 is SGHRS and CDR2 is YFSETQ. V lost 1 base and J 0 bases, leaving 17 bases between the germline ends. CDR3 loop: CASSLQMRGASSYNEQFF. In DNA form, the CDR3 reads TGCGCCAGCAGCTTGCAAATGCGGGGCGCCAGCTCCTACAATGAGCAGTTCTTC.

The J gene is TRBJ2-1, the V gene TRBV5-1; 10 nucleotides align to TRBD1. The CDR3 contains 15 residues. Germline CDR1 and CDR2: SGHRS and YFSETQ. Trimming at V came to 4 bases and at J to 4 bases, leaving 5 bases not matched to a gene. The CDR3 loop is CASSAGQGIYNEQFF. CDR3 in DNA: TGCGCCAGCAGCGCGGGACAGGGGATTTACAATGAGCAGTTCTTC.

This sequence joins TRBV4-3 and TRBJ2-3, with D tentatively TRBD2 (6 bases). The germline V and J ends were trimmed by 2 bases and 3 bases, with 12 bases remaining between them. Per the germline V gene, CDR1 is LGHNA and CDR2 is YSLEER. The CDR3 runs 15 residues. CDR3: CASSQSWTTTDTQYF. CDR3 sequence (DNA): TGCGCCAGCAGCCAATCCTGGACTACTACAGATACGCAGTATTTT.

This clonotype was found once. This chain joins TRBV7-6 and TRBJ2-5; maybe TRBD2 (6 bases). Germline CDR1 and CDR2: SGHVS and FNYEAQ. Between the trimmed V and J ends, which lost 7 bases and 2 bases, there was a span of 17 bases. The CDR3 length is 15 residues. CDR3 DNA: TGTGCCAGCACCCGGATTGGGGGGTTGCAAGAGACCCAGTACTTC. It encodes CASTRIGGLQETQYF.

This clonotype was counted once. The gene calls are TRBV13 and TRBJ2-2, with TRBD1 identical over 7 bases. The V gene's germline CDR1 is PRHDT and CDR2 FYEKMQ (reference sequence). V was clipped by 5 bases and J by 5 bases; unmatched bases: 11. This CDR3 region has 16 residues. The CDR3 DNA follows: TGTGCCAGCAGCCCTTGGGGACAGATCCCAACCGGGGAGCTGTTTTTT. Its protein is CASSPWGQIPTGELFF.

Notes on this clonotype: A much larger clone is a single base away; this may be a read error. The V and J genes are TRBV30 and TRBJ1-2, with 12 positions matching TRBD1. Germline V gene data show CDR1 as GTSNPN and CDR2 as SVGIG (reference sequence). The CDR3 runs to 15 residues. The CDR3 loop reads CAWSAPGQGAVGCTF. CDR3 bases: TGTGCCTGGAGTGCCCCGGGACAGGGGGCTGTCGGCTGCACCTTC.

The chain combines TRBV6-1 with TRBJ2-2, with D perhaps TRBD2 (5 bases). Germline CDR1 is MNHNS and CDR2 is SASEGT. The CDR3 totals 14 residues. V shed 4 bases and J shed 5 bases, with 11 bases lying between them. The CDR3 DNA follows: TGTGCCAGCAGTGTGGAGGCTTATACCGGGGAGCTGTTTTTT. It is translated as CASSVEAYTGELFF.

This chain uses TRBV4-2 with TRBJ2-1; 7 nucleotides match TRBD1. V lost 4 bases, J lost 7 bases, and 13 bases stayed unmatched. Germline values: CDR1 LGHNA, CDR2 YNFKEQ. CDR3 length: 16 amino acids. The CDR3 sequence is CASSPALTGYRNEQFF. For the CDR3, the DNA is TGTGCCAGCAGCCCTGCATTGACAGGGTATCGAAATGAGCAGTTCTTC.